Listed here are 2 T cell receptor beta chains from one sample, sequenced in a study of CD8 T cells in Susac syndrome. It was with random hexamers that about 0.45 to 1 ug RNA was reverse transcribed. In TCRdb, the immunoSEQ multiplex PCR reads were re-called with MiXCR into one record per CDR3 protein. This table has 150,000 to 180,000 distinct CDR3 sequences, nearly 97% appearing once. The sequenced sample consisted of CD8+ T cells from PBMCs. These TCRs come from a human donor with multiple sclerosis.

This clonotype was picked up one time. The chain is built from TRBV7-9 and TRBJ2-3, with 12 positions matching TRBD1. The CDR3 spans 16 residues. J lost 4 bases, V lost 3 bases, and 5 bases had no gene match. Looked up from germline, CDR1 is SEHNR and CDR2 is FQNEAQ (reference sequence). The CDR3: CASSLAGTGGSDTQYF. CDR3 nucleotides: TGTGCCAGCAGCTTGGCCGGGACAGGGGGCTCAGATACGCAGTATTTT. Together with reference TRBV7-9 and TRBJ2-3, the CDR3 gives the full variable domain: DTGVSQNPRHKITKRGQNVTFRCDPISEHNRLYWYRQTLGQGPEFLTYFQNEAQLEKSRLLSDRFSAERPKGSFSTLEIQRTEQGDSAMYLCASSLAGTGGSDTQYFGPGTRLTVL.

Written as DNA, the CDR3 is TGTGCCAGCAGCTTAGCCCCAGGGGGCGCGACAGATACGCAGTATTTT. This codes for CASSLAPGGATDTQYF. The chain is built from TRBV7-9 and TRBJ2-3; 8 bases fit TRBD1. J lost 3 bases, V lost 0 bases, and 5 bases had no gene match. Germline V gene lookup returns CDR1 SEHNR and CDR2 FQNEAQ (reference sequence). CDR3 size: 16 residues.